One T cell receptor beta chain is described in this entry. The data are from a study of OX40 agonist ivuxolimab in advanced cancers. Across the whole study: At doses from 0.01 to 10 mg/kg, patients were given intravenous ivuxolimab every 2 weeks.

The germline gives CDR1 SGHTA, CDR2 FQGTGA. The germline V and J ends were trimmed by 4 bases and 0 bases, with 7 bases remaining between them. The CDR3 runs to 15 residues. Profiling relied on immunoSEQ multiplex PCR, and the TCRdb table lists in-frame clones only, not all of them. The table records about 79,000 clones, about 92% of them present only once. The starting material was CD4+ or CD8+ T cells sorted from blood, obtained in a trial of the OX40 agonist ivuxolimab. J is TRBJ2-6 and V is TRBV7-3; D is perhaps TRBD1 or TRBD2 (6 bases each). This clonotype was sampled from an adult with an advanced solid tumor such as melanoma, head and neck, liver or kidney cancer. CDR3 nucleotide sequence: TGTGCCAGCAGCTGGGGGGCCTCTGGGGCCAACGTCCTGACTTTC. Protein product: CASSWGASGANVLTF.